Presented here are 32 T cell receptor beta chains from one specimen sequenced in a study of T-cell memory formation after mild COVID-19 (dated by TCRdb to the early 2020s). Library creation used 5' RACE. TCRdb records Illumina NovaSeq 6000 as the sequencer. Starting from the raw public reads, TCRdb applied fastp trimming at Q25, assembled clones with MiXCR and retained in-frame beta chains. One record per CDR3 amino acid sequence lists the most common genes and DNA. Within this sample are almost 550,000 distinct CDR3 sequences, with around 21% of them counted one time only. The top ten constitute approximately 12% of the sample. The sequencing input was PBMCs or a T cell subset sorted from them (not recorded which). These receptors were taken from an adult woman who had mild COVID-19 (a few samples of this study predate the infection). The sample titles of this study are shuffled in the database, so cell type and time point are left out; the donor was told from shared clones.

The V gene is TRBV11-2, the J gene TRBJ2-4; 8 bases are a match to TRBD2. V lost 3 bases and J lost 6; bases outside the gene matches: 7. This CDR3 is built from 15 residues. Looked up from germline, CDR1 is SGHAT and CDR2 is FQNNGV. CDR3 residues: CASSLTSEGRNIQYF. CDR3 in DNA: TGTGCCAGCAGCTTGACTAGCGAGGGTCGAAACATTCAGTACTTC.

The V call is TRBV12-3 or TRBV12-4, the J call TRBJ1-1; D is uncertain. The V end was cut by 3 bases, the J end by 0 bases, with 14 bases between. This CDR3 is built from 16 residues. The CDR3: CASSLASALMNTEAFF. The DNA for the CDR3 is TGTGCCAGCAGTTTGGCGTCAGCCTTGATGAACACTGAAGCTTTCTTT.

The chain links TRBV12-3 or TRBV12-4 to TRBJ2-3; D unresolved. The CDR3 totals 16 residues. With 5 bases removed from V and 1 base from J, the gap between germline ends came to 16 bases. CDR3 nucleotide sequence: TGTGCCAGCAGTCTAGATGGCCTGATAGGCACAGATACGCAGTATTTT. Protein sequence: CASSLDGLIGTDTQYF.

The chain couples TRBV6-5 to TRBJ2-4; D perhaps matches TRBD1 (5 bases). Trimming cost V 5 bases and J 0 bases, with 23 bases left between them. Germline V gene sequence: CDR1 MNHEY, CDR2 SVGAGI. The CDR3 consists of 19 residues. The CDR3 DNA reads as TGTGCCAGCAGTCCGGCGGACACAGCCGCCCCTCTAGCCAAAAACATTCAGTACTTC. It is translated as CASSPADTAAPLAKNIQYF.

This clonotype has a handful of counts. The chain is built from TRBV7-9 and TRBJ2-4; 7 nucleotides line up with TRBD2. This CDR3 is 13 amino acids long. J was trimmed by 15 bases and V by 5 bases; bases with no gene match: 13. Germline V gene data show CDR1 as SEHNR and CDR2 as FQNEAQ (reference sequence). In DNA form, the CDR3 reads TGTGCCAGCAGCGGGGGAGGGCGGGTTAGTCCGTACTTC. The encoded protein is CASSGGGRVSPYF.

This clonotype was found a few times. The chain employs TRBV3-1 and TRBJ2-5; no clear D gene. V was trimmed by 4 bases and J by 6 bases, leaving 9 bases between them. CDR1 is LGHDT, CDR2 YNNKEL, per germline (reference sequence). The CDR3 covers 12 residues. The CDR3 DNA sequence: TGTGCCAGCAGCCCAGCCAAAAAGACCCAGTACTTC. This gives the protein CASSPAKKTQYF.

This clonotype was counted between two and nine times. The chain combines TRBV7-6 with TRBJ2-1, with TRBD2 identical over 12 bases. Trimming took 1 base from V and 6 from J; bases not matched to a gene: 7. Germline CDR1 SGHVS, CDR2 FNYEAQ. The CDR3 loop spans 17 amino acids. CDR3 sequence: CASSLEASGRGFNEQFF. The CDR3 DNA reads TGTGCCAGCAGCTTAGAGGCTAGCGGGAGGGGTTTCAATGAGCAGTTCTTC.

V and J are TRBV29-1 and TRBJ2-7, with 9 bases matching TRBD1. The CDR3 is 13 residues long. Germline V CDR1 and CDR2: SQVTM, ANQGSEA. J was trimmed by 3 bases and V by 4 bases; bases with no gene match: 4. CDR3 sequence (DNA): TGCAGCGTTGGGACAGGGGTAAGCTACGAGCAGTACTTC. It translates to CSVGTGVSYEQYF.

In this sample, this clonotype turned up once. V and J are TRBV3-1 and TRBJ1-2; D gene uncertain. Trimming removed 3 bases at V and 4 bases at J, with 6 bases between. The V gene's germline CDR1 is LGHDT and CDR2 YNNKEL (reference sequence). The CDR3 consists of 12 residues. Here the CDR3 DNA reads TGTGCCAGCAGCCACAGTTCCTATGGCTACACCTTC. This gives the protein CASSHSSYGYTF. The whole variable domain, filled in from reference TRBV3-1 and TRBJ1-2, reads DTAVSQTPKYLVTQMGNDKSIKCEQNLGHDTMYWYKQDSKKFLKIMFSYNNKELIINETVPNRFSPKSPDKAHLNLHINSLELGDSAVYFCASSHSSYGYTFGSGTRLTVV.

This clonotype was seen a few times. This rearrangement joins TRBV5-6 to TRBJ2-1, with 8 bases fitting TRBD2. The junction had 9 bases not matched to a gene; V was cut back by 4 bases and J by 9 bases. This CDR3 comprises 14 residues. Germline V gives CDR1 SGHDT, CDR2 YYEEEE. For the CDR3, the DNA is TGTGCCAGCAGCCCCGGACTAGCAACACGTGAGCAGTTCTTC. Its translation: CASSPGLATREQFF.

This clonotype appeared a few times. This chain links TRBV6-2 or TRBV6-3 with TRBJ2-7; TRBD1 matches at 10 bases. The CDR3 is 16 residues long. Germline trimming cut 6 bases from V and 6 bases from J; bases unmatched to any gene: 14. Per the germline V gene, CDR1 is MNHEY and CDR2 is SVGEGT. CDR3 DNA: TGTGCCAGCAGAACCTCCGGGACAGGGGTCGTTGGCGAGCAGTACTTC. Its protein product is CASRTSGTGVVGEQYF.

The chain carries TRBV24-1 and TRBJ2-5; 11 bases fit TRBD1. The V gene end was trimmed by 5 bases and the J gene end by 5 bases; junction bases not matched to a gene: 3. The CDR3 covers 14 residues. Germline lookup yields CDR1 KGHDR and CDR2 SFDVKD. The CDR3 protein is CATSGTGGGETQYF. The CDR3 DNA reads TGTGCCACCAGTGGGACAGGGGGCGGGGAGACCCAGTACTTC.

This clonotype was seen more than once but under ten times. The chain is built from TRBV20-1 and TRBJ1-5, with D possibly being TRBD1 (5 bases). Germline CDR1 and CDR2: DFQATT and SNEGSKA (reference sequence). The CDR3 is 12 residues long. The V end was cut by 6 bases, the J end by 5 bases, with 11 bases between. CDR3 amino acids: CSATQGDQPQHF. The CDR3, as DNA: TGCAGTGCAACTCAGGGAGATCAGCCCCAGCATTTT.

The gene calls are TRBV5-1 and TRBJ2-2; TRBD1 aligns across 7 bases. Germline assignment: CDR1 SGHRS and CDR2 YFSETQ. The CDR3 extends over 16 amino acids. The junction had 11 bases not matched to a gene; V was cut back by 5 bases and J by 4 bases. The CDR3 loop is CASSPDRAHSTGELFF. As DNA, the CDR3 is TGCGCCAGCAGTCCAGACAGGGCACATTCCACCGGGGAGCTGTTTTTT. Using reference TRBV5-1 and TRBJ2-2 for the parts outside the CDR3, the full variable domain is KAGVTQTPRYLIKTRGQQVTLSCSPISGHRSVSWYQQTPGQGLQFLFEYFSETQRNKGNFPGRFSGRQFSNSRSEMNVSTLELGDSALYLCASSPDRAHSTGELFFGEGSRLTVL.

The chain has TRBV7-6 and TRBJ2-7; TRBD1 agrees at 8 bases. From germline, CDR1 is SGHVS and CDR2 FNYEAQ. The CDR3 spans 17 residues. V was pared by 1 base and J by 0 bases, with 8 bases of the junction left unmatched. The CDR3 loop is CASSLGPLGQGSYEQYF. In DNA form, the CDR3 reads TGTGCCAGCAGCTTAGGTCCTCTCGGACAGGGCTCCTACGAGCAGTACTTC.

The CDR3 protein is CASSQIPGTGRGGYTF. The CDR3 nucleotides read TGCGCCAGCAGCCAAATTCCCGGGACAGGGCGAGGTGGCTACACCTTC. The V gene is TRBV4-1, the J gene TRBJ1-2; 9 bases agree with TRBD1. Germline CDR1 MGHRA, CDR2 YSYEKL. The trim removed 2 bases at V and 7 bases at J, leaving 11 bases unmatched. This CDR3 comprises 16 residues.

This clonotype was observed a few times. The chain joins TRBV12-3 or TRBV12-4 to TRBJ1-4, with TRBD1 matching over 8 bases. Unmatched junction bases numbered 2, after V lost 6 bases and J lost 8 bases. The CDR3 sequence is 12 residues long. CDR3 protein: CASRGQEEKLFF. Written as DNA, the CDR3 is TGTGCCAGCAGGGGACAGGAGGAAAAACTGTTTTTT.

In this sample, this clonotype turned up a few times. This sequence joins TRBV12-3 or TRBV12-4 and TRBJ2-2, with D unclear. V was pared by 5 bases and J by 7 bases, with 14 bases between. CDR3 length equals 14 residues. The CDR3 is CASSAGRAIGELFF. The CDR3 region has the DNA TGTGCCAGCAGTGCCGGACGGGCCATCGGGGAGCTGTTTTTT.

This chain joins TRBV20-1 and TRBJ2-7; 8 bases align to TRBD1. Germline values: CDR1 DFQATT, CDR2 SNEGSKA (reference sequence). The CDR3 runs 14 residues. The trim removed 5 bases at V and 2 bases at J, leaving 8 bases unmatched. DNA of the CDR3: TGCAGTGCTCCAGGGGGCACCTCCCCCTACGAGCAGTACTTC. Amino acids: CSAPGGTSPYEQYF.

The V call is TRBV6-2 or TRBV6-3, the J call TRBJ1-2; 8 nucleotides agree with TRBD1. The CDR3 runs 14 residues. V lost 6 bases, J lost 6 bases, and 9 bases stayed unmatched. Germline-derived CDR1 and CDR2 are MNHEY and SVGEGT. CDR3 coding DNA: TGTGCCAGCAGGGGGGGACAGGACTGGGATGGCTACACCTTC. Its protein is CASRGGQDWDGYTF.

This clonotype was observed a few times. The chain combines TRBV4-1 with TRBJ2-3; 9 bases line up with TRBD2. The V and J ends lost 1 base and 1 base, in that order; junction bases with no gene match: 3. CDR1 is MGHRA and CDR2 is YSYEKL in the germline V gene. The CDR3 has 16 residues. CDR3 nucleotide sequence: TGCGCCAGCAGCCAAGTGCCTAGCGGGGGCACAGATACGCAGTATTTT. It specifies CASSQVPSGGTDTQYF.

V gene TRBV24-1 combines with J gene TRBJ2-2, with D perhaps TRBD1 (5 bases). Germline loops: CDR1 KGHDR, CDR2 SFDVKD. The CDR3 runs to 16 residues. V shed 1 base and J shed 0 bases, with 8 bases lying between them. This chain's CDR3 is CATSDLGQSNTGELFF. CDR3 bases: TGTGCCACCAGTGATTTAGGACAATCGAACACCGGGGAGCTGTTTTTT.

This clonotype was counted only a few times. V is TRBV5-1 and J is TRBJ2-7; possibly TRBD1 or TRBD2 for D (5 bases each). The germline gives CDR1 SGHRS, CDR2 YFSETQ. The CDR3 covers 14 residues. Trimming cost V 3 bases and J 3 bases, with 13 bases left between them. The CDR3 DNA reads TGCGCCAGCAGCTCCACCCTGGGGGACTACGAGCAGTACTTC. It is translated as CASSSTLGDYEQYF.

The chain couples TRBV6-5 to TRBJ1-1, with D possibly TRBD1 on 6 matching bases. The CDR3 totals 13 residues. Between the trimmed V and J ends, which lost 2 bases and 6 bases, there was a span of 10 bases. In germline, CDR1 is MNHEY, CDR2 SVGAGI. CDR3 in DNA: TGTGCCAGCAGTTACGCTGAGGGGGCTGAAGCTTTCTTT. This sequence encodes CASSYAEGAEAFF.

This clonotype has only a few counts. The chain combines TRBV24-1 with TRBJ2-2; perhaps TRBD2 as D (6 bases). This CDR3 comprises 16 residues. Germline V gives CDR1 KGHDR, CDR2 SFDVKD. Trimming removed 9 bases from V and 6 bases from J, with 22 bases in between. The CDR3 region is CATAGSQRALPGELFF. The CDR3, as DNA: TGTGCCACCGCGGGGTCCCAGCGGGCCCTGCCCGGGGAGCTGTTTTTT.

The gene calls are TRBV9 and TRBJ2-7, with 8 nucleotides matching TRBD1. The ends lost 0 bases at V and 3 bases at J; junction bases unmatched: 5. From germline, CDR1 is SGDLS and CDR2 YYNGEE. This CDR3 region has 15 residues. The CDR3 DNA follows: TGTGCCAGCAGCGTAGGGGGACAGGTCCTCTACGAGCAGTACTTC. Protein sequence: CASSVGGQVLYEQYF.

This chain uses TRBV2 with TRBJ1-1; D ambiguous. The CDR3 length is 12 residues. The ends were cut back, 4 bases at V and 5 bases at J, with 8 bases in the middle. The germline CDR1 and CDR2 sequences are SNHLY and FYNNEI. CDR3 sequence: CASSGLGTEAFF. CDR3 bases: TGTGCCAGCAGTGGGCTAGGGACTGAAGCTTTCTTT.

This chain links TRBV5-1 with TRBJ2-2; perhaps TRBD2 as D (6 bases). This CDR3 has 15 residues. V lost 4 bases and J 1 base, leaving 11 bases between the germline ends. Germline CDR1 and CDR2: SGHRS and YFSETQ. This CDR3 reads CASSLAYVNTGELFF. DNA for the CDR3: TGCGCCAGCAGCCTAGCGTACGTGAACACCGGGGAGCTGTTTTTT.

This clonotype has just a few counts. The chain combines TRBV7-7 with TRBJ2-1, with TRBD2 identical over 13 bases. Germline V gene data show CDR1 as SSHAT and CDR2 as FNYEAQ (reference sequence). J was trimmed by 4 bases and V by 5 bases; bases with no gene match: 5. The CDR3 is 16 amino acids. The CDR3 DNA sequence: TGTGCCAGCAGCACAGGGACTAGCGGGGTTTACAATGAGCAGTTCTTC. Translating gives CASSTGTSGVYNEQFF.

V gene TRBV7-2 combines with J gene TRBJ1-2; D not certain. The CDR3 contains 16 residues. From germline, CDR1 is SGHTA and CDR2 FQGNSA. Trimming stripped 0 bases from V and 2 bases from J, with 13 bases between. CDR3 region: CASSLAPFGVNYGYTF. In nucleotides, the CDR3 is TGTGCCAGCAGCTTAGCCCCTTTTGGCGTGAACTATGGCTACACCTTC. The entire variable domain, with the rest obtained from reference TRBV7-2 and TRBJ1-2, is as follows: GAGVSQSPSNKVTEKGKDVELRCDPISGHTALYWYRQSLGQGLEFLIYFQGNSAPDKSGLPSDRFSAERTGGSVSTLTIQRTQQEDSAVYLCASSLAPFGVNYGYTFGSGTRLTVV.

The chain has TRBV5-6 and TRBJ2-5, with D uncertain. The CDR3 loop spans 16 amino acids. Germline V gene lookup returns CDR1 SGHDT and CDR2 YYEEEE. Between the trimmed V and J ends, which lost 0 bases and 3 bases, there was a span of 15 bases. CDR3 in DNA: TGTGCCAGCAGCTTGGCCTGGGGATCCTTCGAAGAGACCCAGTACTTC. Its translation is CASSLAWGSFEETQYF.

The chain combines TRBV20-1 with TRBJ1-5; possible D gene TRBD1, 5 bases. This CDR3 has 15 residues. Trimming pared 2 bases from V and 0 bases from J, leaving 11 bases between. Germline V gene lookup returns CDR1 DFQATT and CDR2 SNEGSKA (reference sequence). The CDR3: CSARSGRNSNQPQHF. DNA for the CDR3: TGCAGTGCTAGATCAGGGCGGAATAGCAATCAGCCCCAGCATTTT.